This TCR beta chain is drawn from a study of beta chain features in type 1 diabetes. V shed 1 base and J shed 4 bases, with 11 bases lying between them. In germline, CDR1 is MNHEY, CDR2 SMNVEV (reference sequence). The CDR3 loop spans 14 amino acids. Sequenced material consisted of expressed TCRB transcripts (all of the isolated RNA was reverse transcribed). Data came from immunoSEQ multiplex PCR; TCRdb stores just in-frame clones and leaves some out. The profile shows hundreds of thousands of clones, more than 9.5% of them singletons. This clone was observed a few times. The antigen remains unidentified. Study-level points and caveats: There were fewer insertions and more deletions at the VDJ junctions of type 1 diabetes patients.

The chain carries TRBV27 and TRBJ2-7; tentative D call: TRBD2 (5 bases). The sequence was obtained from a woman younger than 35 in good health. Sequences were obtained from naive CD4+ T cells from blood. CDR3 DNA sequence: TGTGCCAGCAGTTTATGGGAGCGGCCATACGAGCAGTACTTC. Translation: CASSLWERPYEQYF.